The rows below give T cell receptor beta chains drawn from one sample of a study of technical replicates of blood from a handful of donors. TCRdb's copy holds only in-frame clones and misses some; the assay was immunoSEQ multiplex PCR. The data contain about 85,000 clones, about 93% of them singletons. The sample was T cells isolated from PBMCs. Every receptor here comes from a human donor in good health. CDR3s include the opening cysteine and the closing phenylalanine or tryptophan. Fields, in order: CDR3 protein, V gene, J gene.

CASSFNPRDRGAGANVLTF	TRBV7-3	TRBJ2-6
CASSGDRGGSPLHF	TRBV6-5	TRBJ1-6
CAWRKQGGMNTEAFF	TRBV30	TRBJ1-1
CASRLGQGGYNEQFF	TRBV7-8	TRBJ2-1
CASSGDSGANVLTF	TRBV9	TRBJ2-6
CASSQGTSYRVFNQPQHF	TRBV23-1	TRBJ1-5
CASTLLRQVSYEQYF	TRBV19	TRBJ2-7
CASRTRQAQETQYF	TRBV2	TRBJ2-5
CASSNRDSLQYF	TRBV28	TRBJ2-3
CAISWTGSDEQYF	TRBV10-3	TRBJ2-7
CASYILNTEAFF	TRBV2	TRBJ1-1
CASSARTSSSYEQYF	TRBV9	TRBJ2-7
CASTREGVEQYF	TRBV6-1	TRBJ2-7
CASSWTSGYNEQFF	TRBV5-6	TRBJ2-1
CASSVVPGSYGYTF	TRBV9	TRBJ1-2
CASRGRGGPNYGYTF	TRBV28	TRBJ1-2
CASSLADRGSFYEQYF	TRBV13	TRBJ2-7
CASSLGRQGVSYEQYF	TRBV27	TRBJ2-7
CASSLVTGGSNTEAFF	TRBV7-9	TRBJ1-1
CASSLDTGYTF	TRBV5-1	TRBJ1-2
CASSLAQGATEAFF	TRBV7-9	TRBJ1-1
CASSLGLAEIYNEQFF	TRBV5-6	TRBJ2-1
CASSSTSGTYEQYF	TRBV5-1	TRBJ2-7
CASSIDGQGRSYGYTF	TRBV19	TRBJ1-2
CASSFDRTYYEQYF	TRBV7-2	TRBJ2-7
CASNRNTEAFF	TRBV5-5	TRBJ1-1
CASSFRVLTYEQYF	TRBV19	TRBJ2-7
CASSQPYQDRDEKLFF	TRBV4-2	TRBJ1-4
CASSLMLDTQYF	TRBV14	TRBJ2-3
CASTNPGTGVVEKLFF	TRBV19	TRBJ1-4
CASSPAGWKTRYEQYF	TRBV18	TRBJ2-7
CASSVATGWETQYF	TRBV9	TRBJ2-5
CASSPPDRAKWLFF	TRBV28	TRBJ2-2
CASSFGQVHQETQYF	TRBV28	TRBJ2-5
CASSTGQGRQPQHF	TRBV7-2	TRBJ1-5
CAISGDNQETQYF	TRBV10-3	TRBJ2-5
CASSLDRDYGYTF	TRBV28	TRBJ1-2
CASSFSPNEQFF	TRBV5-4	TRBJ2-1
CASSPREEYTDTQYF	TRBV5-6	TRBJ2-3
CASSLGGLYQETQYF	TRBV13	TRBJ2-5
CASSSTGMSTEAFF	TRBV5-1	TRBJ1-1
CASSGGENYGYTF	TRBV2	TRBJ1-2
CSVDRVSKNIQYF	TRBV29-1	TRBJ2-4
CASSFQIRNTEAFF	TRBV27	TRBJ1-1
CASSLAAGYEQYF	TRBV5-6	TRBJ2-7